There are many counts of the clone carrying this T cell receptor beta chain. The antigen is undetermined. The CDR3 sequence is 11 residues long. CDR1 is DFQATT, CDR2 SNEGSKA, per germline (reference sequence). Trimming took off 5 bases at V and 7 bases at J, with 12 bases between the two ends. The data derive from a study of T cells in Graves' hyperthyroidism and ophthalmopathy. Study-level points and caveats: Ophthalmopathy was identified by the model a median roughly 6.5 months ahead of onset.

What was amplified from RNA transcripts were TCR beta CDR3 regions. The study used the HTBI primer set for a first-round RT-PCR of the TCR CDR3. TCRdb processed the multiplex PCR reads anew with MiXCR; each CDR3 protein has one entry. The table includes about 410,000 distinct CDR3 sequences, 14% to 15% detected once. The receptor's source is a man in his late teens or twenties with Graves' ophthalmopathy. The sample was blood. The chain couples TRBV20-1 to TRBJ2-7; the D is unclear. CDR3 nucleotide sequence: TGCAGTGCTTCTACGGCCTGGGAGCAGTACTTC. Translated: CSASTAWEQYF.